Following are 25 T cell receptor beta chains from one sample sequenced in a study of cytomegalovirus exposure and HLA in healthy donors (dated by TCRdb to 2016 to 2017). Library creation used the immunoSEQ multiplex PCR assay. A mixture of 60 forward primers for TCR Vbeta segments and 13 reverse primers for TCR Jbeta segments was used in the multiplex PCR. TCRdb carries this immuneACCESS record with in-frame sequences only. Its versions omit some clonotypes, under half of them owing to an unresolved V gene in the studies checked, with the rest unexplained. This sample is represented by more than 95,000 clones; less than 85% of them were singletons. The leading ten clones occupy roughly 9.6% of the sample. The sequenced material came from PBMCs. These receptors were taken from a man aged 25-40 years in good health and CMV-seropositive.

This clone was seen a handful of times. V is TRBV6-5 and J is TRBJ1-2, with a possible D match to TRBD1 (6 bases). This CDR3 is 14 amino acids long. The V end lost 6 bases, the J end lost 2 bases, and 13 bases lay between the germline ends. The V gene's germline CDR1 is MNHEY and CDR2 SVGAGI. This chain's CDR3 is CASRKAGVNYGYTF. CDR3 bases: TGTGCCAGCAGAAAGGCAGGGGTGAACTATGGCTACACCTTC.

The chain employs TRBV5-6 and TRBJ1-1; 10 bases map to TRBD1. J gave up 4 bases and V 4 bases, and 10 bases lay outside the gene matches. Germline-derived CDR1 and CDR2 are SGHDT and YYEEEE. The CDR3 extends over 16 amino acids. The CDR3 reads CASSHRYGTGVTEAFF. DNA for the CDR3: TGTGCCAGCAGCCACAGATACGGGACAGGGGTCACTGAAGCTTTCTTT.

The chain couples TRBV2 to TRBJ1-1, with TRBD1 matching 8 bases. Trimming cost V 4 bases and J 3 bases; bases outside gene matches: 10. Germline loops: CDR1 SNHLY, CDR2 FYNNEI. This CDR3 has 16 amino acids. CDR3 bases: TGTGCCAGCAGTGGGACAGGGCCCGACTGGGACACTGAAGCTTTCTTT. The encoded protein is CASSGTGPDWDTEAFF.

The J gene is TRBJ1-1, the V gene TRBV5-1, with a possible D match to TRBD1 (5 bases). V dropped 2 bases and J dropped 1 base, with 9 bases sitting between them. CDR1 and CDR2 from the germline V gene are SGHRS and YFSETQ. The CDR3 contains 14 residues. CDR3 DNA: TGCGCCAGCAGCTTCGGCGGGACGAACACTGAAGCTTTCTTT. Amino acid sequence: CASSFGGTNTEAFF.

This clone was seen once. The chain employs TRBV5-1 and TRBJ1-1; 9 bases align to TRBD1. CDR1 is SGHRS and CDR2 is YFSETQ in the germline V gene. The CDR3 sequence is 14 residues long. Germline trimming cut 0 bases from V and 5 bases from J; bases unmatched to any gene: 2. CDR3 residues: CASSLGTGETEAFF. The CDR3 DNA follows: TGCGCCAGCAGCTTGGGGACAGGGGAGACTGAAGCTTTCTTT.

This clone occurred a few times. The gene calls are TRBV5-1 and TRBJ1-1; no clear D. V dropped 0 bases and J dropped 7 bases, with 16 bases sitting between them. This CDR3 has 15 amino acids. Germline V gene lookup returns CDR1 SGHRS and CDR2 YFSETQ. The CDR3 spells CASSLAVSVRDEAFF. The CDR3 DNA reads as TGCGCCAGCAGCTTGGCGGTCAGCGTAAGAGATGAAGCTTTCTTT.

The chain has TRBV10-2 and TRBJ1-2; 7 nucleotides align to TRBD1. The germline V gene encodes CDR1 WSHSY and CDR2 SAAADI. This CDR3 region has 12 residues. The J segment lost 6 bases and the V segment lost 4 bases, leaving 2 bases of the junction unmatched. In DNA, the CDR3 is TGCGCCAGCAGTGTAGGGGGCAATGGCTACACCTTC. Translated, it gives CASSVGGNGYTF.

J is TRBJ1-3 and V is TRBV2; D uncertain. Looked up from germline, CDR1 is SNHLY and CDR2 is FYNNEI. This CDR3 is built from 11 residues. The V end lost 4 bases, the J end lost 6 bases, and 4 bases lay between the germline ends. CDR3 sequence: CASSVENTIYF. In DNA form, the CDR3 reads TGTGCCAGCAGTGTAGAAAACACCATATATTTT.

This clone occurred a few times. The rearrangement joins TRBV7-9 to TRBJ2-4, with D unresolved. The V gene's germline CDR1 is SEHNR and CDR2 FQNEAQ (reference sequence). V dropped 3 bases and J dropped 4 bases, with 7 bases sitting between them. CDR3 length: 13 residues. DNA of the CDR3: TGTGCCAGCAGCTTCGGGTCAAAAAACATTCAGTACTTC. The encoded protein is CASSFGSKNIQYF.

The genes are TRBV5-6 and TRBJ1-2; unclear D gene. The CDR3 runs 14 residues. The V gene's germline CDR1 is SGHDT and CDR2 YYEEEE. The V end lost 5 bases, the J end lost 5 bases, and 16 bases lay between the germline ends. This chain's CDR3 is CASRLRRQPYGYTF. CDR3 nucleotide sequence: TGTGCCAGCAGGCTCCGGCGACAACCTTATGGCTACACCTTC. Using reference TRBV5-6 and TRBJ1-2 for the parts outside the CDR3, the full variable domain is DAGVTQSPTHLIKTRGQQVTLRCSPKSGHDTVSWYQQALGQGPQFIFQYYEEEERQRGNFPDRFSGHQFPNYSSELNVNALLLGDSALYLCASRLRRQPYGYTFGSGTRLTVV.

Regarding this clone: A junction boundary mismatches the germline segment, possibly from a read error. The chain uses TRBV7-9 and TRBJ1-4; no clear D. Per the germline V gene, CDR1 is SEHNR and CDR2 is FQNEAQ (reference sequence). The CDR3 contains 14 residues. In DNA form, the CDR3 reads TGTTCCAGCAGCCCCCGCGGCCCCGATGAAAAACTGTTTTTT. Its translation is CSSSPRGPDEKLFF.

The chain has TRBV5-1 and TRBJ2-5, with 10 bases lining up with TRBD1. Trimming removed 0 bases from V and 6 bases from J; junction bases left unmatched: 5. The length of the CDR3 is 15 residues. Germline CDR1 SGHRS, CDR2 YFSETQ. CDR3 DNA sequence: TGCGCCAGCAGCTTGGGGACAGGGGGAGACAAGACCCAGTACTTC. Its translation is CASSLGTGGDKTQYF.

The V and J genes are TRBV6-1 and TRBJ2-2, with TRBD2 matching over 7 bases. CDR1 and CDR2 from the germline V gene are MNHNS and SASEGT. V was clipped by 9 bases and J by 2 bases; unmatched bases: 6. The CDR3 is 14 amino acids. The CDR3 DNA follows: TGTGCCAGTGCTCTAGCGGCCAACACCGGGGAGCTGTTTTTT. Translation: CASALAANTGELFF.

This chain links TRBV7-2 with TRBJ2-2; D call uncertain. This CDR3 has 14 amino acids. V was shortened by 1 base and J by 7 bases, with 10 bases between the two germline ends. The germline V gene encodes CDR1 SGHTA and CDR2 FQGNSA. The CDR3 nucleotides read TGTGCCAGCAGCTTAGGTTCCTGGAGCGGGGAGCTGTTTTTT. Encoded protein: CASSLGSWSGELFF.

The V and J genes are TRBV18 and TRBJ2-3; D not certain. The CDR3 covers 15 residues. V was clipped by 0 bases and J by 2 bases, with 9 bases between them. Germline lookup yields CDR1 KGHSH and CDR2 LQKENI. CDR3 sequence reads: CASSPPMADTDTQYF. The CDR3 DNA reads TGTGCCAGCTCACCACCGATGGCGGACACAGATACGCAGTATTTT.

Only one count was recorded for this clone. V usage is TRBV2 and J usage is TRBJ1-5, with TRBD1 as a possible D gene (5 bases). This CDR3 spans 15 amino acids. Germline V gives CDR1 SNHLY, CDR2 FYNNEI. Trimming pared 5 bases from V and 7 bases from J, leaving 18 bases between. CDR3 amino acids: CASSWESGVGQPQHF. DNA of the CDR3: TGTGCCAGCAGTTGGGAATCGGGGGTAGGACAGCCCCAGCATTTT.

Of note for this clone: Different DNA sequences within this sample yield the same CDR3. The genes are TRBV4-1 and TRBJ1-3, with D uncertain. This CDR3 has 17 residues. CDR1 and CDR2 from the germline V gene are MGHRA and YSYEKL. The germline V and J ends were trimmed by 0 bases and 0 bases, with 12 bases remaining between them. The CDR3 region is CASSQEVRIYSGNTIYF. CDR3 coding DNA: TGCGCCAGCAGCCAAGAGGTCAGGATTTACTCTGGAAACACCATATATTTT.

The V call is TRBV6-1, the J call TRBJ1-1; a possible D gene is TRBD1 (5 bases). The germline V gene encodes CDR1 MNHNS and CDR2 SASEGT. Trimming removed 6 bases from V and 1 base from J, with 9 bases in between. The CDR3 runs 13 residues. This chain's CDR3 is CASSLGGNTEAFF. CDR3 sequence (DNA): TGTGCCAGCAGCCTCGGGGGGAACACTGAAGCTTTCTTT.

The chain couples TRBV11-1 to TRBJ1-3, with unresolved D. The germline V gene has CDR1 SGHAT and CDR2 FQDESV (reference sequence). Trimming left V 4 bases short and J 4 bases short, with 8 bases between. The CDR3 has 13 residues. CDR3 amino acids: CASSSGEGNTIYF. The CDR3, as DNA: TGTGCCAGCAGCTCCGGGGAAGGAAACACCATATATTTT. Full variable domain (missing parts from reference TRBV11-1 and TRBJ1-3): EAEVAQSPRYKITEKSQAVAFWCDPISGHATLYWYRQILGQGPELLVQFQDESVVDDSQLPKDRFSAERLKGVDSTLKIQPAELGDSAMYLCASSSGEGNTIYFGEGSWLTVV.

V usage is TRBV29-1 and J usage is TRBJ2-3; 9 bases are shared with TRBD1. From germline, CDR1 is SQVTM and CDR2 ANQGSEA. The CDR3 is 14 residues long. The V gene end was trimmed by 5 bases and the J gene end by 2 bases; junction bases not matched to a gene: 5. CDR3 amino acids: CSVSGQGVTDTQYF. For the CDR3, the DNA is TGCAGCGTTTCGGGACAGGGTGTCACAGATACGCAGTATTTT.

The CDR3 DNA is TGTGCCAGCAGCTTTTCTCCGGGGACACAAGGGGATACGCAGTATTTT. Its translation: CASSFSPGTQGDTQYF. The chain combines TRBV11-2 with TRBJ2-3; D is possibly TRBD1 (6 bases). With 3 bases removed from V and 6 bases from J, the gap between germline ends came to 19 bases. The CDR3 totals 16 residues. CDR1 is SGHAT, CDR2 FQNNGV, per germline.

This chain links TRBV19 with TRBJ1-1; D call uncertain. Per germline, CDR1 LNHDA and CDR2 SQIVND (reference sequence). The CDR3 extends over 13 amino acids. V was cut by 3 bases and J by 5 bases, with 10 bases left in between. CDR3 loop: CASSMGAGTEAFF. The DNA of the CDR3 is TGTGCCAGTAGTATGGGAGCGGGAACTGAAGCTTTCTTT.

The rearrangement joins TRBV18 to TRBJ2-3, with a weak D call TRBD1 (5 bases). From germline, CDR1 is KGHSH and CDR2 LQKENI. The CDR3 has 15 amino acids. V lost 1 base and J lost 2, with 10 bases in between. As DNA, the CDR3 is TGTGCCAGCTCACCACGTGGACACTTCACAGATACGCAGTATTTT. It is translated as CASSPRGHFTDTQYF.

The chain links TRBV10-2 to TRBJ1-1; 8 positions match TRBD1. Trimming removed 4 bases from V and 1 base from J; junction bases left unmatched: 5. This CDR3 has 15 residues. The germline V gene has CDR1 WSHSY and CDR2 SAAADI. CDR3 DNA sequence: TGCGCCAGCAGTGGGACAGGGTTGAGGAACACTGAAGCTTTCTTT. Translation gives CASSGTGLRNTEAFF.

This clone was detected only once. This CDR3 is CASSFTGGLGNTGELFF. CDR3 DNA sequence: TGCGCCAGCAGCTTCACAGGGGGCTTGGGGAACACCGGGGAGCTGTTTTTT. V usage is TRBV5-1 and J usage is TRBJ2-2; 9 positions agree with TRBD1. Germline V CDR1 and CDR2: SGHRS, YFSETQ. With V trimmed by 2 bases and J by 1 base, 6 bases remained unmatched. This CDR3 has 17 residues.